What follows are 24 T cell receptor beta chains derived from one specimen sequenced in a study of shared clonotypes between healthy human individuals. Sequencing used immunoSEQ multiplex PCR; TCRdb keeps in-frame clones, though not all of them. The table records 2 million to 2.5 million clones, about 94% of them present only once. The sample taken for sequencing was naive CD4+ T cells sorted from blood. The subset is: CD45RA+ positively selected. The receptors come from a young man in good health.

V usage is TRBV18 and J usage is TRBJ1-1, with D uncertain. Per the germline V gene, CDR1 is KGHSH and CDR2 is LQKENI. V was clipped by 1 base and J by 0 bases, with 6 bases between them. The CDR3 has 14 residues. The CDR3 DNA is TGTGCCAGCTCACCACTAGAAGTGAACACTGAAGCTTTCTTT. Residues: CASSPLEVNTEAFF. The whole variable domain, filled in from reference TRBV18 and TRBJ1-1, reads NAGVMQNPRHLVRRRGQEARLRCSPMKGHSHVYWYRQLPEEGLKFMVYLQKENIIDESGMPKERFSAEFPKEGPSILRIQQVVRGDSAAYFCASSPLEVNTEAFFGQGTRLTVV.

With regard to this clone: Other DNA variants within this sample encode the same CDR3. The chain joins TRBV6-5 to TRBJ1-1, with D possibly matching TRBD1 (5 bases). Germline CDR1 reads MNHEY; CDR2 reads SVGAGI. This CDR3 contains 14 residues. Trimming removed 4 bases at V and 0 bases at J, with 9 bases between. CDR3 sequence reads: CASSWEGMNTEAFF. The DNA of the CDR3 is TGTGCCAGCAGTTGGGAGGGGATGAACACTGAAGCTTTCTTT.

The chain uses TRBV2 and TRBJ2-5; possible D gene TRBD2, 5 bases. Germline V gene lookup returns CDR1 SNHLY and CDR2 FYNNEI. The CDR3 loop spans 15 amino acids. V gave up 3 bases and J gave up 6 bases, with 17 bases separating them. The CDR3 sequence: CASSDLPSSGKTQYF. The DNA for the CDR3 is TGTGCCAGCAGTGATCTTCCTTCATCGGGAAAGACCCAGTACTTC.

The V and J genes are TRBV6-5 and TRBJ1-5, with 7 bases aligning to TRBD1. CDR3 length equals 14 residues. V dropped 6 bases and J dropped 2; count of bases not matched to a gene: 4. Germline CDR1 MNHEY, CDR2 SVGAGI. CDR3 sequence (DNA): TGTGCCAGCAGCGGCGACAGGGGCAATCAGCCCCAGCATTTT. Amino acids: CASSGDRGNQPQHF.

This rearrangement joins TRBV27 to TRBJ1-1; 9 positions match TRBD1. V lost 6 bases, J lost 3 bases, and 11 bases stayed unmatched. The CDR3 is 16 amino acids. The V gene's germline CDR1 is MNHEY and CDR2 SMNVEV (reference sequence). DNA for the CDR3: TGTGCCAGCAGCCTACGGACAGGGGAGGGTTACACTGAAGCTTTCTTT. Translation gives CASSLRTGEGYTEAFF.

CDR3 in amino acids: CASSPTLTDTQYF. DNA of the CDR3: TGTGCCAGCTCACCAACTCTTACAGATACGCAGTATTTT. The chain couples TRBV18 to TRBJ2-3; D remains ambiguous. Germline assignment: CDR1 KGHSH and CDR2 LQKENI. This CDR3 has 13 residues. The germline V and J ends were trimmed by 2 bases and 3 bases, with 6 bases remaining between them. The variable domain in full, completed from reference TRBV18 and TRBJ2-3, reads NAGVMQNPRHLVRRRGQEARLRCSPMKGHSHVYWYRQLPEEGLKFMVYLQKENIIDESGMPKERFSAEFPKEGPSILRIQQVVRGDSAAYFCASSPTLTDTQYFGPGTRLTVL.

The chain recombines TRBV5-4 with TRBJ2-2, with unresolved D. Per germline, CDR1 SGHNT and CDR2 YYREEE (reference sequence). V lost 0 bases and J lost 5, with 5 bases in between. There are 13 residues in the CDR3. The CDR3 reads CASSLAQTGELFF. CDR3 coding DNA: TGTGCCAGCAGCTTGGCCCAAACCGGGGAGCTGTTTTTT. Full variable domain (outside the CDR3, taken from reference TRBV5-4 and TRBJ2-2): ETGVTQSPTHLIKTRGQQVTLRCSSQSGHNTVSWYQQALGQGPQFIFQYYREEENGRGNFPPRFSGLQFPNYSSELNVNALELDDSALYLCASSLAQTGELFFGEGSRLTVL.

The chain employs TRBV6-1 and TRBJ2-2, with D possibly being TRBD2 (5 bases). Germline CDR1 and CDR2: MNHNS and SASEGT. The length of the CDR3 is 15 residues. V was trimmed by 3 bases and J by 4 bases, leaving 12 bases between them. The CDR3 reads CASSDGPGTTGELFF. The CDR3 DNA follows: TGTGCCAGCAGTGATGGGCCGGGAACCACCGGGGAGCTGTTTTTT.

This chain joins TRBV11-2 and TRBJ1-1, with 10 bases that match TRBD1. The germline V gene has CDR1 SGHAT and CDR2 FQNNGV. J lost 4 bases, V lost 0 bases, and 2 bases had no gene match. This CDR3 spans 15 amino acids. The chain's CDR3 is CASSLDDRGLTEAFF. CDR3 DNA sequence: TGTGCCAGCAGCTTAGATGACAGGGGGCTCACTGAAGCTTTCTTT.

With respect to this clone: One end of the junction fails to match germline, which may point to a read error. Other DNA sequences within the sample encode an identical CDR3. The CDR3 region has the DNA TGTGCCAGCAGCCTAGCGGGAGCGGTAACAGATACGCAGTATTTT. It codes for CASSLAGAVTDTQYF. V gene TRBV7-2 combines with J gene TRBJ2-3, with 10 positions matching TRBD2. Germline V gene data show CDR1 as SGHTA and CDR2 as FQGNSA. The CDR3 loop spans 15 amino acids.

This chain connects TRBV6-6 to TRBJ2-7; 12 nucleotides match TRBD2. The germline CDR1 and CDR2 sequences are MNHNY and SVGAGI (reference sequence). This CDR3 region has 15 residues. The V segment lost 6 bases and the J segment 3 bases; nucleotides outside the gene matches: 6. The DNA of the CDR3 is TGTGCCAGCAGAAGGACTAGCGGGGCGCACTACGAGCAGTACTTC. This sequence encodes CASRRTSGAHYEQYF.

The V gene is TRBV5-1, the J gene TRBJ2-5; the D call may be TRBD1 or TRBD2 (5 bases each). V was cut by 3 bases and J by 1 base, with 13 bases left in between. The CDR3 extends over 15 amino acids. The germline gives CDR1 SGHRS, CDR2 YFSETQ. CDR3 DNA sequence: TGCGCCAGCAGCTCCCTTAGAGGGGCCCAAGAGACCCAGTACTTC. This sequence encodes CASSSLRGAQETQYF.

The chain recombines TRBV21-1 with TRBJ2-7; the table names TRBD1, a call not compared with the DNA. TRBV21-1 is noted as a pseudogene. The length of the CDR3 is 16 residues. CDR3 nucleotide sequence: TGTGCCAGTTCTAGAGACAGGGAGAGAGAAACCTACGAGCAGTACTTC. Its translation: CASSRDRERETYEQYF.

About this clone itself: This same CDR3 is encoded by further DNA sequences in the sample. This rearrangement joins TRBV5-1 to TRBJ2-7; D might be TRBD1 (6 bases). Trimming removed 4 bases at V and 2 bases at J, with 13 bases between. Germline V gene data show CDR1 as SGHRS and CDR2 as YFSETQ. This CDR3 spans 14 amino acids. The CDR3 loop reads CASSPPGQTYEQYF. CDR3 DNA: TGCGCCAGCAGCCCCCCCGGACAGACCTACGAGCAGTACTTC.

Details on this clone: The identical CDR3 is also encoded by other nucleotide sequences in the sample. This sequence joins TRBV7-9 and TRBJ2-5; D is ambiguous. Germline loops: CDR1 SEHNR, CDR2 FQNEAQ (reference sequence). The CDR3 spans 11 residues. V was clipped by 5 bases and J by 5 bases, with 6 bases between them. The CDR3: CASSPAETQYF. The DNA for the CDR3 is TGTGCCAGCAGCCCCGCGGAGACCCAGTACTTC.

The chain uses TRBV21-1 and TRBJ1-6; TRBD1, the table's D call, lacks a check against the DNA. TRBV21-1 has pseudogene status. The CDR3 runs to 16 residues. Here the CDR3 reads CASSGTAYTNNSPLHF. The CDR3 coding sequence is TGTGCCAGCAGCGGGACAGCCTATACAAATAATTCACCCCTCCACTTT.

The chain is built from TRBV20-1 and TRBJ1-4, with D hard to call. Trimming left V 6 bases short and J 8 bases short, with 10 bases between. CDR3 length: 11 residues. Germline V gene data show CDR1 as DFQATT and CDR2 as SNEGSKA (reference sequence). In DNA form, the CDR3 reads TGCAGTGCCCAAGGAGGCGAAAAACTGTTTTTT. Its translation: CSAQGGEKLFF.

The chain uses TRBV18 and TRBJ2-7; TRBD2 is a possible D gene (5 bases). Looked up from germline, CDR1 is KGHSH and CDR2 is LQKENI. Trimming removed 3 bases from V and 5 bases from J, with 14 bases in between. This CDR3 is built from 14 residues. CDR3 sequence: CASSPPTRTHEQYF. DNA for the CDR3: TGTGCCAGCTCACCGCCCACTAGGACCCACGAGCAGTACTTC.

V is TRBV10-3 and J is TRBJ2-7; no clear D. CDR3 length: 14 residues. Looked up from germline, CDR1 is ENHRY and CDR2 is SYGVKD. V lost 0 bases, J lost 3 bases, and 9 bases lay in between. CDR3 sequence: CAISESTPHYEQYF. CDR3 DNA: TGTGCCATCAGTGAGTCGACTCCCCACTACGAGCAGTACTTC.

CDR3 in DNA: TGTGCCTGGAGTGTACGCGGGAGTGGCTACGAGCAGTACTTC. Translation: CAWSVRGSGYEQYF. The gene calls are TRBV30 and TRBJ2-7, with 7 bases fitting TRBD2. The CDR3 is made up of 14 amino acids. Germline V lookup: CDR1 GTSNPN, CDR2 SVGIG (reference sequence). The trim removed 0 bases at V and 3 bases at J, leaving 5 bases unmatched.

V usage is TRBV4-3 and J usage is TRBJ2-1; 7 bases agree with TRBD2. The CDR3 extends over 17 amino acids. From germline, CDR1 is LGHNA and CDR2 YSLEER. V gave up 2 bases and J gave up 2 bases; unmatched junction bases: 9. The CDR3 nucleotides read TGCGCCAGCAGCCAAACTTGGGAGGGCGGAGCCTACAATGAGCAGTTCTTC. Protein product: CASSQTWEGGAYNEQFF.

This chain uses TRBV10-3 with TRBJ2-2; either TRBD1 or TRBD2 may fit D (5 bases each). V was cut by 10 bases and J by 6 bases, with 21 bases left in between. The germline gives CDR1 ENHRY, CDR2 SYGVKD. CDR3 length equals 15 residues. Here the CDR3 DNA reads TGTGCCACCGAGACACGGGACCATAAGGCCGGGGAGCTGTTTTTT. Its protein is CATETRDHKAGELFF.

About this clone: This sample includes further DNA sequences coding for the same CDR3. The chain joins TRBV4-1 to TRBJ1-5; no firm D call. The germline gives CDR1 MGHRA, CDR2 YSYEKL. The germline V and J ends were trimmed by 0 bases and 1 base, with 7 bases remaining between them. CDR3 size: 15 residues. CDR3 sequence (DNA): TGCGCCAGCAGCCAAGATGGCCAGAGCAATCAGCCCCAGCATTTT. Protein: CASSQDGQSNQPQHF.

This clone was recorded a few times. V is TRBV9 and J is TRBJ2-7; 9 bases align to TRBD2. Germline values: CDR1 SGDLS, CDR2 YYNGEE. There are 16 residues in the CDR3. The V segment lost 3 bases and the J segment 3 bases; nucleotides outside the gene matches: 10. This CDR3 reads CASSEYGSGGIYEQYF. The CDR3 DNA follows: TGTGCCAGCAGCGAGTACGGGAGCGGGGGGATCTACGAGCAGTACTTC.